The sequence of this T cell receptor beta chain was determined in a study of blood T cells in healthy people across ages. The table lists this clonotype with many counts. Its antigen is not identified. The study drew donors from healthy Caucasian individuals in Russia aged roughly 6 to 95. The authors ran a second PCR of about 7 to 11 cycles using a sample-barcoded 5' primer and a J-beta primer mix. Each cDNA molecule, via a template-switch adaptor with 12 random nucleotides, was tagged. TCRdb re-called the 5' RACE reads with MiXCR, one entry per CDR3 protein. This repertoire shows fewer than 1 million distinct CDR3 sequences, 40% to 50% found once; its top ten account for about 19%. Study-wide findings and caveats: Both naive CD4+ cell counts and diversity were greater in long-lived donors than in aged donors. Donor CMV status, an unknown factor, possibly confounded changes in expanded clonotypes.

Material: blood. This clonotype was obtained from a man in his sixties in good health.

The CDR3 sequence is CASSLSGAYNEQFF. The CDR3, as DNA: TGTGCCAGCAGCTTATCCGGCGCCTACAATGAGCAGTTCTTC. The chain carries TRBV7-2 and TRBJ2-1; D unresolved. The CDR3 runs 14 residues. V was trimmed by 2 bases and J by 2 bases, leaving 7 bases between them. The germline V gene has CDR1 SGHTA and CDR2 FQGNSA.